This T cell receptor (beta chain) was recorded in a study of PD-L1 blockade in urothelial cancer. For the study at large: It was around 2014 that patients started atezolizumab at 1,200 mg intravenously every 3 weeks. T cells were recovered from blood samples at a median of roughly 150,000.

This clone was picked up a small number of times. Germline-derived CDR1 and CDR2 are SEHNR and FQNEAQ (reference sequence). The CDR3 is 14 residues long. With 4 bases removed from V and 5 bases from J, the gap between germline ends came to 14 bases. Sequencing was performed with immunoSEQ multiplex PCR; in TCRdb, only in-frame clones are kept and a portion is missing. The top ten hold around 3.2% of the sample, which has just under 30,000 clones, approximately 87% seen once. This sequence was found in a man aged 50 to 59 with urothelial cancer. Sequencing was performed on PBMCs, taken around atezolizumab (anti-PD-L1) treatment. The gene calls are TRBV7-9 and TRBJ1-2; a weak D match, TRBD1 (6 bases). CDR3 protein: CASSSQGSAYGYTF. In DNA form, the CDR3 reads TGTGCCAGCAGCTCCCAGGGGTCAGCATATGGCTACACCTTC.